This T cell receptor beta chain was sequenced during a study of vaccination and CD4 T cells after COVID-19 (dated by TCRdb to 2021 to 2024). In terms of the full investigation: Convalescent patients had a positive SARS-CoV-2 result on nasal swab PCR, and of these patients, several had mild disease and one had severe disease. Six males and four females were included in the convalescent cohort, with two Hispanic individuals, seven Caucasians, two Asians and one multiracial person represented. Two doses of either the Pfizer-BioNTech BNT162b2 vaccine (n=8) or the Moderna mRNA-1273 vaccine (n=2) were administered to participants. Post-COVID blood samples were collected from convalescent patients a median of around 100 days after diagnosis, with a range of about 30 to 161 days. Post-vaccine blood samples were obtained a median of approximately 70 days after the second vaccine dose, with a range of roughly 13 to 250 days. Overlapping spike peptide pools from SARS-CoV-2 and from the common cold coronaviruses HCoV-NL63, HCoV-OC43 and HCoV-229E were used as culture stimuli. As controls, cultures received a CEFX viral epitope pool (the positive control), an HIV-1 Nef peptide pool (the negative control), or no peptide at all. The spike-specific CD4+ TCR repertoire was compared before and after mRNA vaccination in fewer than eleven COVID-19 convalescent patients and a few infection-naive healthy vaccine recipients. Paper-wide results and their limitations: Among the post-vaccine SARS-CoV-2-reactive clones in convalescent patients, a median approximately 86% showed up only after vaccination, which suggests vaccine-specific priming. The study included relatively few convalescent patients and did not analyze early timepoints after natural infection. Of the vaccine-specific clones in convalescent patients, 304 of 307, or nearly all, reacted only to SARS-CoV-2 spike and did not cross-react with common cold coronaviruses. The median number of SARS-CoV-2-reactive clonotypes rose from under 25 after infection to 38 after vaccination, but the change was not significant.

The CDR3 goes from the cysteine to the phenylalanine over 13 residues. Just CDR3 DNA is preserved here, 39 bases in frame from base 1. V and J are truncated by 2 bases and 2 bases respectively, leaving an intervening sequence of 9 bases. CDR1 and CDR2, looked up from the germline V gene (reference sequence), are DFQATT and SNEGSKA. Interpreted using the paper, the treatment or condition label stands for: roughly ten-day PBMC culture with coronavirus spike peptide pools or control peptides (ViraFEST assay). To expand antigen-specific T cells with peptide pools and then pick out the expanded clonotypes through TCR sequencing, the study relied on the ViraFEST assay. Positive SARS-CoV-2 PCR tests in the convalescent patients dated from March to December 2020, before Alpha, Beta and Delta variants emerged in the United States. Each well held approximately 2 million PBMCs cultured in IMDM containing approximately 5.3% human AB serum and roughly 10 IU/ml IL-2, with 8 to 10 ug/ml peptide pools added. On days 3 and 7, half of the culture medium was replaced with fresh IL-2-containing medium. CD4+ T cells were isolated after about nine days of culture through negative selection using the EasySep CD4+ T cell isolation kit. Ficoll-Paque Plus gradient centrifugation was used to isolate PBMCs from whole blood, and the isolated PBMCs were then either used fresh or cryopreserved at -140C. Culture conditions were generally each tested in triplicate wells.

A single count supports this clonotype. Its target antigen remains unknown. Base qualities are not provided; no much larger clone lies one nucleotide away. Resting on one read, the evidence is weak. The library was prepared using PCR. TCR sequencing of DNA from cultured CD4+ T cells used the Oncomine TCR Beta short-read assay at the Johns Hopkins FTIC core. The QIAamp micro DNA kit was used to extract genomic DNA from the cultured CD4+ T cells. Oncomine TCR Beta libraries from cultured CD4+ T cells were pooled with unique dual indexes and sequenced on an Illumina iSeq 100. The authors' analysis ran thus. Non-productive sequences were removed, and CDR3s not starting with C, not ending with F or W, or shorter than 7 amino acids were discarded. The MANAFEST web application identified antigen-specific clonotypes by comparing peptide-stimulated wells against reference wells and other culture wells. Positive clones required FDR below 0.05, an odds ratio above 5, and productive frequency above 0.1% in at least two of three replicate wells. Clonotypes that were significantly expanded in both SARS-CoV-2 spike wells and at least one common cold coronavirus spike condition were defined as cross-reactive. Using R version 3.6.1, CDR3 homology was evaluated through Levenshtein distances (stringdist) along with unrooted phylogenetic trees (ape). Clones were called with MiXCR by TCRdb after fastp trimmed the public reads at Q25, and only in-frame beta chains were retained. Under each unique CDR3 protein, matching rows form one entry showing the most common genes and DNA. The V and J calls and clone size come from TCRdb's table, not from the authors' own analysis. Within this sample are 15,000 or so distinct CDR3 sequences, with 52% of them counted one time only. The ten largest clones add up to 6% to 9% of the sample.

The rearranged segments are TRBV20-1 and TRBJ1-2; TRBD1 is perhaps the D gene, given 5 matching bases. The sequenced material came from CD4+ T cells from blood, cultured in vitro. This TCR was sampled from a human donor who had recovered from COVID-19. CDR3 loop: CSARQGTNYGYTF. The DNA sequence reads TGCAGTGCTAGACAGGGAACCAACTATGGCTACACCTTC.